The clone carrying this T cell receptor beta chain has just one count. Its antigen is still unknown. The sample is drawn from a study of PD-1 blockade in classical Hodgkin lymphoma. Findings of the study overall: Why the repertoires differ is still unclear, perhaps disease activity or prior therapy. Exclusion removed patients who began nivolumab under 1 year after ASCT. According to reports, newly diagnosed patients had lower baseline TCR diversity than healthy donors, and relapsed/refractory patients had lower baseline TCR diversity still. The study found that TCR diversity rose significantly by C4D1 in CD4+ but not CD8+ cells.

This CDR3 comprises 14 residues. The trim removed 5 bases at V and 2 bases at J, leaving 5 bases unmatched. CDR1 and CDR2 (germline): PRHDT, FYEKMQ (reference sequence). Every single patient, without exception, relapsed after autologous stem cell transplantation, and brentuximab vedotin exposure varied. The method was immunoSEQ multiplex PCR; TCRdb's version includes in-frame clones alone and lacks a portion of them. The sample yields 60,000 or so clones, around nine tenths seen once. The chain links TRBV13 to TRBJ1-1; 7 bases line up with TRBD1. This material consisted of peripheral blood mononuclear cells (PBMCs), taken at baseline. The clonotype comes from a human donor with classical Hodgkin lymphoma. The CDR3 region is CASSLTGANTEAFF. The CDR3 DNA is TGTGCCAGCAGCCTAACAGGGGCTAACACTGAAGCTTTCTTT.